Following are 9 T cell receptor beta chains from one sample sequenced in a study of blood T cells in healthy people across ages. Primers used in a second PCR of roughly 6 to 12 cycles were a sample-barcoded 5' primer and a J-beta primer mix. TCRdb reprocessed the 5' RACE reads via MiXCR and lists one record per CDR3 protein. The table lists 550,000 to 600,000 distinct CDR3 sequences, roughly 29% of them singletons, with less than 20% in the top ten. Sequenced input: blood. The receptors come from a woman aged 65 to 85 in good health.

This clonotype came up a few times. The V gene is TRBV7-9, the J gene TRBJ2-5; 13 bases agree with TRBD2. This CDR3 has 18 amino acids. Germline lookup yields CDR1 SEHNR and CDR2 FQNEAQ (reference sequence). Germline trimming cut 0 bases from V and 2 bases from J; bases unmatched to any gene: 6. The CDR3 DNA is TGTGCCAGCAGCTTAGCACTCGGGACTAGCGGGATTCAAGAGACCCAGTACTTC. This sequence encodes CASSLALGTSGIQETQYF.

This chain connects TRBV20-1 to TRBJ2-3, with 13 bases fitting TRBD2. Germline lookup yields CDR1 DFQATT and CDR2 SNEGSKA (reference sequence). With 3 bases clipped from V and 7 bases from J, the junction kept 4 bases outside the gene matches. The CDR3 loop spans 14 amino acids. CDR3 amino acids: CSARTSGGSHTQYF. Written as DNA, the CDR3 is TGCAGTGCTAGGACTAGCGGGGGGTCCCATACGCAGTATTTT.

Points on this clonotype: Germline is not matched at one junction end, which may reflect a read error. V gene TRBV12-3 or TRBV12-4 combines with J gene TRBJ2-3; maybe TRBD1 (6 bases). CDR3 size: 13 residues. The CDR3 spells CASSTRDKDPQYF. The CDR3 coding sequence is TGTGCCAGCAGTACCCGGGACAAAGATCCGCAGTATTTT.

Worth noting for this clonotype: Germline is not matched at one junction end, which may reflect a read error. The chain combines TRBV7-8 with TRBJ1-3, with D hard to call. The V gene's germline CDR1 is SGHVS and CDR2 FQNEAQ. The CDR3 length is 15 residues. The CDR3 sequence is CASSLGSGSGNTIYF. In DNA form, the CDR3 reads TGCGCCAGCAGCTTAGGTTCCGGCTCTGGAAACACCATATATTTT.

This clonotype was seen a handful of times. The rearrangement links TRBV9 to TRBJ2-3; TRBD2 agrees at 8 bases. This CDR3 contains 17 residues. Germline V CDR1 and CDR2: SGDLS, YYNGEE. The V segment lost 4 bases and the J segment 0 bases; nucleotides outside the gene matches: 10. CDR3 coding DNA: TGTGCCAGCAGCCCCCGTGAAACTAGCGGAAGCACAGATACGCAGTATTTT. This encodes CASSPRETSGSTDTQYF.

This clonotype came up a few times. The chain carries TRBV11-2 and TRBJ2-1; D remains unclear. CDR1 is SGHAT and CDR2 is FQNNGV in the germline V gene. The V gene lost 0 bases and the J gene lost 2 bases, with 8 bases spanning the gap. The CDR3 runs 15 residues. CDR3 DNA sequence: TGTGCCAGCAGCTTAGAACCGGCGCCCTACAATGAGCAGTTCTTC. Residues: CASSLEPAPYNEQFF. Full variable domain (missing parts from reference TRBV11-2 and TRBJ2-1): EAGVAQSPRYKIIEKRQSVAFWCNPISGHATLYWYQQILGQGPKLLIQFQNNGVVDDSQLPKDRFSAERLKGVDSTLKIQPAKLEDSAVYLCASSLEPAPYNEQFFGPGTRLTVL.

This clonotype was detected only a few times. This chain joins TRBV12-5 and TRBJ2-3; 7 bases fit TRBD2. V gave up 6 bases and J gave up 0 bases; unmatched junction bases: 3. Germline CDR1 reads LGHNT; CDR2 reads FRNRAP. The CDR3 consists of 14 residues. The CDR3 DNA reads TGTGCTAGTGGGATCGGGGGGAGCACAGATACGCAGTATTTT. Translated, it gives CASGIGGSTDTQYF.

The rearrangement uses TRBV6-5 and TRBJ2-5, with D unclear. Trimming left V 2 bases short and J 7 bases short, with 14 bases between. Looked up from germline, CDR1 is MNHEY and CDR2 is SVGAGI. The CDR3 spans 14 residues. The CDR3 here is CASSYPGSSGTQYF. CDR3 bases: TGTGCCAGCAGTTACCCGGGCAGTTCTGGGACCCAGTACTTC.

The chain recombines TRBV2 with TRBJ2-7; no definite D call. Trimming took 4 bases from V and 2 from J, leaving 15 bases between them. This CDR3 has 15 amino acids. CDR1 and CDR2 from the germline V gene are SNHLY and FYNNEI. The CDR3 spells CASSVGKYKAYEQYF. CDR3 DNA: TGTGCCAGCAGTGTTGGGAAATACAAGGCCTACGAGCAGTACTTC. Complete variable domain (other parts from reference TRBV2 and TRBJ2-7): EPEVTQTPSHQVTQMGQEVILRCVPISNHLYFYWYRQILGQKVEFLVSFYNNEISEKSEIFDDQFSVERPDGSNFTLKIRSTKLEDSAMYFCASSVGKYKAYEQYFGPGTRLTVT.